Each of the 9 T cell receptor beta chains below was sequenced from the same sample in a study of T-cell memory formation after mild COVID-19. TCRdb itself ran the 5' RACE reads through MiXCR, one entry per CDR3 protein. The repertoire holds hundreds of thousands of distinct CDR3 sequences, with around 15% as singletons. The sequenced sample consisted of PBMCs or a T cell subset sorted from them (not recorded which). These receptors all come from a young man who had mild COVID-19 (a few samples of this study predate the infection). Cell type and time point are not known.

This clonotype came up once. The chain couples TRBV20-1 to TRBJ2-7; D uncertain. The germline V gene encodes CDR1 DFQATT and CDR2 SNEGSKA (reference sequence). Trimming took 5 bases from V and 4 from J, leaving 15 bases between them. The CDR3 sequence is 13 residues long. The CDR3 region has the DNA TGCAGTGCTGGGTCCGGAACCCCTTACGAGCAGTACTTC. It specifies CSAGSGTPYEQYF.

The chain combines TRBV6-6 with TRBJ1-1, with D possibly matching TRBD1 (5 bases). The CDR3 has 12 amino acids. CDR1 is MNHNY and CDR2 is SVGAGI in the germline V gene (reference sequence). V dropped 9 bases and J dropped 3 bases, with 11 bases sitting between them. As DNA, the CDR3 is TGTGCCAGTACAGGCGGATACACTGAAGCTTTCTTT. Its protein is CASTGGYTEAFF.

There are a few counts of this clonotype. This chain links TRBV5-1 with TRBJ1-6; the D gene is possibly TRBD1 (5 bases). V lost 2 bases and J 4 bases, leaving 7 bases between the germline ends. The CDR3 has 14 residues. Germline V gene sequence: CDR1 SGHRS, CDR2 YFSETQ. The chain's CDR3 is CASSFRQYNSPLHF. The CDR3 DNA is TGCGCCAGCAGCTTTCGACAGTATAATTCACCCCTCCACTTT.

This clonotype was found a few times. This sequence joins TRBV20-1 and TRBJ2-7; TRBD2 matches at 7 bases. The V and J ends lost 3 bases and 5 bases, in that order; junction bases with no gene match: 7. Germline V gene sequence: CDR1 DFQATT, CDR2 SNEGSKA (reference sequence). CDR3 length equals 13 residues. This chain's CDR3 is CSASSGLADEQYF. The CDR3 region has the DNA TGCAGTGCTAGCTCGGGGCTAGCGGACGAGCAGTACTTC.

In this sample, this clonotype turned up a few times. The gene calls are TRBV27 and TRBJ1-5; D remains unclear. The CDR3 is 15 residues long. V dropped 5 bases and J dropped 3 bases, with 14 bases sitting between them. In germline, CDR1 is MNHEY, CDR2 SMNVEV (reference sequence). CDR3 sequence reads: CASSPGVSPNQPQHF. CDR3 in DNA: TGTGCCAGCAGTCCCGGGGTCAGTCCCAATCAGCCCCAGCATTTT.

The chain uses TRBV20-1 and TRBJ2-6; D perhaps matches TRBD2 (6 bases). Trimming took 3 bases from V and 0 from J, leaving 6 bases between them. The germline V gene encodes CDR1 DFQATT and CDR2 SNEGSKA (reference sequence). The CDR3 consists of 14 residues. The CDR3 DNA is TGCAGTGCTAGGGGGGGCTCTGGGGCCAACGTCCTGACTTTC. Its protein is CSARGGSGANVLTF.

In DNA form, the CDR3 reads TGTGCCAGCAGCTTAGGGACAGCAGACATTCAGTACTTC. It translates to CASSLGTADIQYF. The chain uses TRBV7-2 and TRBJ2-4, with a tentative D call TRBD1 (6 bases). Germline lookup yields CDR1 SGHTA and CDR2 FQGNSA. The V end lost 1 base, the J end lost 8 bases, and 9 bases lay between the germline ends. CDR3 length equals 13 residues.

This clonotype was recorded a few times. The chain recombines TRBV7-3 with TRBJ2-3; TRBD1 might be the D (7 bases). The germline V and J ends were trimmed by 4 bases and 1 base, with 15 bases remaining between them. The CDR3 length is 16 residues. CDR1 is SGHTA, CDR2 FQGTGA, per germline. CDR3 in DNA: TGTGCCAGCAGCTACGACAGGGAGCGGGGCACAGATACGCAGTATTTT. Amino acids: CASSYDRERGTDTQYF.

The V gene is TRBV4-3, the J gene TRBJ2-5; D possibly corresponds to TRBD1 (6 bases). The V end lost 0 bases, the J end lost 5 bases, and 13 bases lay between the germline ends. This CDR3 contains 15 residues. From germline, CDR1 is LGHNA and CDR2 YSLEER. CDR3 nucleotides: TGCGCCAGCAGCCAAGACCTCAGGGGTAGGGAGACCCAGTACTTC. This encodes CASSQDLRGRETQYF.